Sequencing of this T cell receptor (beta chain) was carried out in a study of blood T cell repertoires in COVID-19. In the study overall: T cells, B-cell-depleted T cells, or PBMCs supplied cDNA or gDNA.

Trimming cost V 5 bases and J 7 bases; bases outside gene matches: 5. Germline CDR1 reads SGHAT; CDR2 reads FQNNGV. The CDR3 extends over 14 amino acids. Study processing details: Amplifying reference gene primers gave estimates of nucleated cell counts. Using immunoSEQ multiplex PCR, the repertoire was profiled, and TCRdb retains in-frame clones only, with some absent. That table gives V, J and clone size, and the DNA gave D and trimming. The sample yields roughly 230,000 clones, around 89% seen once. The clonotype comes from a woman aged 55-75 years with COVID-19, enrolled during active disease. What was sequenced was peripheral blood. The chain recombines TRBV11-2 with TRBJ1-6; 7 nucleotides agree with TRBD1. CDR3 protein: CASSLTGDNSPLHF. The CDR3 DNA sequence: TGTGCCAGCAGCCTAACAGGGGACAATTCACCCCTCCACTTT.